This T cell receptor (beta chain) came from a study of T cells in severe cutaneous drug reactions (dated by TCRdb to between 2018 and 2021). Regarding the complete study: Recruitment took place between about 2011 and 2018, drawing patients from Taiwan, Thailand and a European registry network. Enrollment was limited to patients whose SJS/TEN or DRESS diagnosis was probable or definite according to RegiSCAR criteria. The Naranjo algorithm and the ALDEN drug causality algorithm were used to assign the culprit drug. Biological samples, such as blister fluids/cells and PBMC, were collected from patients during the acute or recovery stage. Single-cell sequencing, quantitative PCR validation, functional assays and transgenic mouse experiments were combined with bulk TCR sequencing. To build the libraries, iRepertoire multiplex PCR was used, and the authors pointed to a comparison in which iRepertoire and 5' RACE methods, with or without UMI, captured abundant clonotypes similarly.

For both bulk and single-cell sequencing, libraries were prepared with the iRepertoire multiplex PCR system and TCR subtype-specific primers. Multiplex PCR using primers aimed at the V, D and J gene regions produced the bulk TCR beta libraries. Bulk TCR library preparation used roughly 95-550 ng of RNA per sample as input. An Illumina MiSeq was used to sequence bulk TCR beta amplicons. The study's processing was this. Sample misassignments and low-quality sequencing reads were removed through quality control steps. The amino acids lying between the V-gene Y[YFLI]C motif and the J-segment [FW]GXGT motif were defined as CDR3. The IMGT database served as the reference for assigning TRBV and TRBJ genes and CDR3 clonotypes. TRBV expression in each sample was normalized to the mean of the same gene in PBMC from 44 healthy donors. TCRdb reprocessed the reads, and each CDR3 protein sequence is entered once, without DNA. What appears here as the V and J calls and clone size reflects TCRdb's work, not the paper's. The sample's table covers about 8,300 distinct CDR3 sequences. In total, the top ten clones hold roughly 24% of the sample.

Details on this clonotype: This receptor's antigen is unknown.

Study-wide conclusions, independent of this receptor: TRBV12-4 usage was strongly increased in CBZ-SJS/TEN patients, averaging about 30% in blister cells and roughly 5.3% in PBMC. Whether the public TCR generalizes to SJS/TEN caused by other drugs was noted by the authors as still needing further study. A public TCRbeta CDR3 was found in all seven CBZ-SJS/TEN blister samples (mean approximately 15%) but was undetectable or scarce in tolerant-control and healthy-donor PBMC.

Including cysteine and phenylalanine, the CDR3 has 14 amino acids. Nucleotide data are not available. The germline V gene specifies MNHNS as CDR1 and SASEGT as CDR2. Sequenced donors were patients with carbamazepine-induced Stevens-Johnson syndrome or toxic epidermal necrolysis (CBZ-SJS/TEN). To look for drug-specific clonotypes, next-generation sequencing was used to profile the T cell receptor repertoires of patients with drug-induced severe cutaneous adverse reactions. RNA was isolated from either blister cells of skin lesions or peripheral blood mononuclear cells. Sequencing was done on a sample of cells from a skin blister. The cell subset or site label of this sample denotes: unsorted cells from skin lesion blisters. In this chain, TRBV6-1 is recombined with TRBJ1-1; no DNA is available, so the TRBD1 call from TCRdb remains unchecked. The clonotype comes from a human donor with a severe cutaneous adverse drug reaction. CDR3 protein: CASRFNRDTLEAFF.